This is a list of T cell receptor beta chains from one sample in a study of beta chain features in type 1 diabetes. The data were produced by immunoSEQ multiplex PCR, yet TCRdb's version contains in-frame clones alone and is incomplete. The sample yields over 650,000 clones, around 15% seen once. Sequencing was carried out using naive CD4+ T cells from blood. Every receptor here comes from a man between 18 and 29 years old with type 1 diabetes. Both conserved end residues are part of each CDR3. D genes are given only for firm matches. Some rows mark clone size as missing; the rest say once, few, many or name a class of expanded clone.

V,length,size,D,J,DNA,CDR3
TRBV7-9,15,few,TRBD1,TRBJ2-4,TGTGCCAGCAGCTGGACGACAGGGGTGGGAAACATTCAGTACTTC,CASSWTTGVGNIQYF
TRBV29-1,13,few,NA,TRBJ1-5,TGCAGCGTTGCCGGAGCCCTCAATCAGCCCCAGCATTTT,CSVAGALNQPQHF
TRBV30,16,NA,NA,TRBJ1-6,TGTGCCTGGATTAGGAAGGCGAGCTCCTATAATTCACCCCTCCACTTT,CAWIRKASSYNSPLHF
TRBV18,15,NA,NA,TRBJ2-2,TGTGCCAGCTCACCAAATCAGGGGAACACCGGGGAGCTGTTTTTT,CASSPNQGNTGELFF
TRBV7-9,13,NA,NA,TRBJ1-2,TGTGCCAGCCCGAAAGAGGGGAACTATGGCTACACCTTC,CASPKEGNYGYTF
TRBV2,13,few,TRBD1,TRBJ2-4,TGTGCCAGCAGCCGGGACAGGAAAAACATTCAGTACTTC,CASSRDRKNIQYF
TRBV13,12,NA,NA,TRBJ1-2,TGTGCCAGCAGCCCGGGCCCGTCGGGCTACACCTTC,CASSPGPSGYTF
TRBV18,15,few,NA,TRBJ2-3,TGTGCCAGCTCACCTGAAATGGCTGGTGCAGATACGCAGTATTTT,CASSPEMAGADTQYF
TRBV30,13,NA,NA,TRBJ2-1,TGTGCCTGGAGTGTACTGGCGTCCAATGAGCAGTTCTTC,CAWSVLASNEQFF
TRBV6-5,14,NA,TRBD1,TRBJ1-3,TGTGCCAGCAGTCGGGACAGCTCTGGAAACACCATATATTTT,CASSRDSSGNTIYF
TRBV4-2,16,few,NA,TRBJ2-1,TGTGCCAGCAGCCAAGGGGGGGCGGGACTATACAATGAGCAGTTCTTC,CASSQGGAGLYNEQFF
TRBV12-2,15,NA,NA,TRBJ2-1,TGTGCAAGTCGCTTCAAGCGGGAGGGATACAATGAGCAGTTCTTC,CASRFKREGYNEQFF
TRBV4-1,14,NA,NA,TRBJ2-4,TGCGCCAGCAGCCAAGATGTATGGGCGAACATTCAGTACTTC,CASSQDVWANIQYF
TRBV9,18,NA,TRBD2,TRBJ2-3,TGTGCCAGCAGCGTAGGGACTAGCGGGGGCCTTCGCACAGATACGCAGTATTTT,CASSVGTSGGLRTDTQYF
TRBV7-2,15,NA,NA,TRBJ1-2,TGTGCCAGCAGCTTAACAGAAGGCGTGCCTCGAGGCTACACCTTC,CASSLTEGVPRGYTF
TRBV5-1,15,NA,TRBD1,TRBJ2-7,TGCGCCAGCAGCCGAACCACGACAGGGGGGTACGAGCAGTACTTC,CASSRTTTGGYEQYF
TRBV6-5,14,NA,NA,TRBJ2-1,TGTGCCAGCAGTCCTAGTACAAAATCGAATGAGCAGTTCTTC,CASSPSTKSNEQFF
TRBV9,15,NA,NA,TRBJ1-1,TGTGCCAGTACCCTCGGCTCGGCCGGGAGCACTGAAGCTTTCTTT,CASTLGSAGSTEAFF
TRBV11-2,14,few,TRBD1,TRBJ2-7,TGTGCCAGCAGCCCAGGACAGGGCTCCTACGAGCAGTACTTC,CASSPGQGSYEQYF
TRBV30,14,few,NA,TRBJ2-1,TGTGCCTGGAGTGTACACAGCGGTGGTTATGAGCAGTTCTTC,CAWSVHSGGYEQFF
TRBV7-2,13,NA,NA,TRBJ1-1,TGTGCCAGCAGCGCTTGGGGGCACACTGAAGCTTTCTTT,CASSAWGHTEAFF
TRBV6-5,15,few,NA,TRBJ2-3,TGTGCCAGCGGTATAGGGGGGGTTTGGACAGATACGCAGTATTTT,CASGIGGVWTDTQYF
TRBV7-2,14,few,NA,TRBJ2-7,TGTGCCAGCAGTCCCGGGACATCCCGCAACGAGCAGTACTTC,CASSPGTSRNEQYF
TRBV9,12,few,NA,TRBJ2-7,TGTGCCAGCAGCGTAGTGGGGGGCCGGCAGTACTTC,CASSVVGGRQYF
TRBV5-6,16,NA,TRBD2,TRBJ2-3,TGTGCCAGCAGCTTCAACCGCGGGGGTGGTCCAGATACGCAGTATTTT,CASSFNRGGGPDTQYF
TRBV28,13,NA,NA,TRBJ1-5,TGTGCCACCCAGCGGGGTAGTGTACAGCCCCAGCATTTT,CATQRGSVQPQHF
TRBV28,14,NA,TRBD2,TRBJ2-7,TGTGCCAGCATCGCTAGCGGGAGCTCCTACGAGCAGTACTTC,CASIASGSSYEQYF
TRBV2,10,NA,NA,TRBJ1-1,TGTGCCAGCTTTGGGAGGGAAGCTTTCTTT,CASFGREAFF
TRBV30,18,NA,TRBD2,TRBJ2-1,TGTGCCTGGAGCGCGGCTAGCGGGGGGTCATTCTCCTACAATGAGCAGTTCTTC,CAWSAASGGSFSYNEQFF
TRBV5-1,14,NA,NA,TRBJ2-1,TGCGCCAGCAGCTTGGCCAACGAGGAGGGTGAGCAGTTCTTC,CASSLANEEGEQFF
TRBV4-3,16,NA,TRBD1,TRBJ2-3,TGCGCCAGCAGCCTATGGCAGGGGGCGTTGGCAGATACGCAGTATTTT,CASSLWQGALADTQYF
TRBV30,13,NA,TRBD2,TRBJ2-7,TGTGCCTGCATAGCGGGAAGCGGCCACGAGCAGTACTTC,CACIAGSGHEQYF
TRBV2,16,NA,NA,TRBJ2-3,TGTGCCAGCATCAGGTCCGGGACGACTACCTCTTATACGCAGTATTTT,CASIRSGTTTSYTQYF
TRBV5-1,13,few,NA,TRBJ1-1,TGCGCCAGCAGCTTGGAAGGGGGCACTGAAGCTTTCTTT,CASSLEGGTEAFF
TRBV28,14,few,TRBD1,TRBJ1-2,TGTGCCAGCAGTTCGGGACAGGGGGACTATGGCTACACCTTC,CASSSGQGDYGYTF
TRBV28,16,NA,TRBD1,TRBJ2-1,TGTGCCAGCAGTCCCTCATACCGGACAGGCCGCAATGAGCAGTTCTTC,CASSPSYRTGRNEQFF
TRBV11-3,15,few,TRBD2,TRBJ2-1,TGTGCCAGCAGGCTAAGGCTAGCGGAGCACAATGAGCAGTTCTTC,CASRLRLAEHNEQFF
TRBV4-1,16,few,TRBD1,TRBJ1-2,TGCGCCAGCAGCCTCCGCGCCTGGACAGGGAGAGGTGGCTACACCTTC,CASSLRAWTGRGGYTF
TRBV6-5,13,NA,TRBD1,TRBJ2-5,TGTGCCAGCAACCTTGGACAGGGAGAGACCCAGTACTTC,CASNLGQGETQYF
TRBV18,14,NA,NA,TRBJ2-5,TGTGCCAGCTCACCACCTACAGGGTCGGAGACCCAGTACTTC,CASSPPTGSETQYF
TRBV29-1,14,few,TRBD1,TRBJ2-1,TGCAGCGCTTCGGACAGGGGTCAATACAATGAGCAGTTCTTC,CSASDRGQYNEQFF
TRBV5-8,13,few,NA,TRBJ2-3,TGTGCCAGCAGCTTGCTCGGTTCAGATACGCAGTATTTT,CASSLLGSDTQYF